Shown below are 11 T cell receptor beta chains from a single sample sequenced in a study of spatial heterogeneity in lung cancer. In TCRdb, the 5' RACE reads were re-called with MiXCR into one record per CDR3 protein. The repertoire has some 35,000 distinct CDR3 sequences, under 9% of them found once; the top ten carry about 9%. As for time point: blood at routine non-recurrence follow-up after resection. Sequences were derived from PBMCs, sampled at follow-up. The receptors here all came from a male donor with early-stage non-small cell lung cancer.

This clonotype came up many times. The rearrangement links TRBV12-3 or TRBV12-4 to TRBJ2-3; D ambiguous. The CDR3 is made up of 15 amino acids. Between the trimmed V and J ends, which lost 3 bases and 4 bases, there was a span of 14 bases. The CDR3 DNA sequence: TGTGCCAGCAGTTTTCAACTCGGCAGCTCAGATACGCAGTATTTT. Its protein product is CASSFQLGSSDTQYF.

This clonotype was seen at least ten times. The rearrangement joins TRBV6-5 to TRBJ2-1; the D call may be TRBD1 or TRBD2 (6 bases each). Germline CDR1 and CDR2: MNHEY and SVGAGI. The CDR3 contains 11 residues. The ends were cut back, 5 bases at V and 8 bases at J, with 7 bases in the middle. The CDR3 region is CASSGGHEQFF. The CDR3 coding sequence is TGTGCCAGCAGTGGGGGGCATGAGCAGTTCTTC.

Here the CDR3 DNA reads TGTGCCTGGAATCCTGCAATAATTAATTCACCCCTCCACTTT. This gives the protein CAWNPAIINSPLHF. This rearrangement joins TRBV30 to TRBJ1-6, with D unresolved. With 4 bases removed from V and 6 bases from J, the gap between germline ends came to 13 bases. The CDR3 sequence is 14 residues long. Germline V gene sequence: CDR1 GTSNPN, CDR2 SVGIG (reference sequence).

This clonotype has a count of ten or more. The rearrangement links TRBV7-9 to TRBJ2-5; D might be TRBD2 (6 bases). The V gene's germline CDR1 is SEHNR and CDR2 FQNEAQ (reference sequence). Trimming shortened V by 5 bases and J by 6 bases, and 13 bases separated the two germline ends. This CDR3 has 13 residues. The CDR3, as DNA: TGTGCCAGCAGCCCCGAGGGGAGGCAGACCCAGTACTTC. Protein: CASSPEGRQTQYF.

This clonotype has ten or more counts. V is TRBV18 and J is TRBJ1-2, with TRBD1 matching over 7 bases. V was pared by 2 bases and J by 8 bases, with 11 bases of the junction left unmatched. Germline V gives CDR1 KGHSH, CDR2 LQKENI. This CDR3 contains 15 residues. In DNA, the CDR3 is TGTGCCAGCTCACCAGATATTAAAGGGACAGACGGCTACACCTTC. Translation gives CASSPDIKGTDGYTF.

This sequence joins TRBV15 and TRBJ2-1; 12 bases fit TRBD1. With V trimmed by 2 bases and J by 7 bases, 6 bases remained unmatched. Germline V gene data show CDR1 as LNHNV and CDR2 as YYDKDF (reference sequence). The CDR3 spans 16 residues. CDR3 region: CATSRMGTGGPNEQFF. DNA of the CDR3: TGTGCCACCAGCAGAATGGGGACAGGGGGCCCGAATGAGCAGTTCTTC.

This clonotype has just a few counts. This chain connects TRBV4-2 to TRBJ2-2, with D possibly TRBD2 on 7 matching bases. The germline V gene encodes CDR1 LGHNA and CDR2 YNFKEQ. Deletions cut 0 bases from V and 0 bases from J, with 14 bases between. The CDR3 is made up of 18 amino acids. In DNA form, the CDR3 reads TGTGCCAGCAGCCAAGATTGGGCGGGGGCCTCGAACACCGGGGAGCTGTTTTTT. Its protein is CASSQDWAGASNTGELFF.

This clonotype has at least ten counts. The gene calls are TRBV2 and TRBJ2-3; a possible D gene is TRBD2 (6 bases). Trimming left V 6 bases short and J 4 bases short, with 14 bases between. Per germline, CDR1 SNHLY and CDR2 FYNNEI. This CDR3 spans 14 amino acids. CDR3 nucleotides: TGTGCCAGCAGGGATCAGGGAGGCCCAGATACGCAGTATTTT. Translating gives CASRDQGGPDTQYF. Supplemented by reference TRBV2 and TRBJ2-3, the full variable domain reads EPEVTQTPSHQVTQMGQEVILRCVPISNHLYFYWYRQILGQKVEFLVSFYNNEISEKSEIFDDQFSVERPDGSNFTLKIRSTKLEDSAMYFCASRDQGGPDTQYFGPGTRLTVL.

This clonotype was observed many times. The chain recombines TRBV4-2 with TRBJ2-7; 10 nucleotides align to TRBD1. CDR3 size: 14 residues. Germline loops: CDR1 LGHNA, CDR2 YNFKEQ. V was clipped by 4 bases and J by 2 bases; unmatched bases: 2. DNA for the CDR3: TGTGCCAGCAGCCCGGGACAGGGGACCTACGAGCAGTACTTC. This encodes CASSPGQGTYEQYF.

The rearrangement joins TRBV7-9 to TRBJ1-2, with D hard to call. The CDR3 contains 14 residues. With 0 bases removed from V and 2 bases from J, the gap between germline ends came to 7 bases. The germline CDR1 and CDR2 sequences are SEHNR and FQNEAQ (reference sequence). The DNA for the CDR3 is TGTGCCAGCAGCTTAGCGCTGGGAAACTATGGCTACACCTTC. Translation gives CASSLALGNYGYTF.

This clonotype appeared many times. V is TRBV27 and J is TRBJ2-3; perhaps D is TRBD1 or TRBD2 (5 bases each). Germline V gene lookup returns CDR1 MNHEY and CDR2 SMNVEV (reference sequence). V was trimmed by 7 bases and J by 8 bases, leaving 16 bases between them. The CDR3 contains 13 residues. The CDR3 nucleotides are TGTGCCAGCATCACCCGGGACGGGATTACGCAGTATTTT. It is translated as CASITRDGITQYF.